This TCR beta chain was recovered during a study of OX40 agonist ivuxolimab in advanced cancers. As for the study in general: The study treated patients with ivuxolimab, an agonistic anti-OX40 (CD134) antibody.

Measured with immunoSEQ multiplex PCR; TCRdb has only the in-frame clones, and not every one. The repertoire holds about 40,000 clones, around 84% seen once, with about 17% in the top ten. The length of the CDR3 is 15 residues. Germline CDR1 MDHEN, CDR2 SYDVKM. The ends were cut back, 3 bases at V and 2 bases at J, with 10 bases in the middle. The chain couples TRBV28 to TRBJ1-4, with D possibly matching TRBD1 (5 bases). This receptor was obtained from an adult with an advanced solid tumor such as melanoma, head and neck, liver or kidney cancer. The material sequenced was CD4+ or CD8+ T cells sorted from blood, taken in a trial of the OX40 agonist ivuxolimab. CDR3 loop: CASSLDTSTNEKLFF. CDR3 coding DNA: TGTGCCAGCAGTTTGGACACTTCCACTAATGAAAAACTGTTTTTT.